This T cell receptor beta chain was sequenced during a study of blood T cell repertoires in COVID-19. Across the whole study: From the United States, Italy and Spain came samples of acute and convalescent COVID-19. In each case, the material was cDNA or gDNA derived from T cells, B-cell-depleted T cells, or PBMCs.

As processed by the authors: Reference gene primer amplification in the assay estimated nucleated cell counts. Assay used: immunoSEQ multiplex PCR; TCRdb lists only in-frame clones, some missing. The DNA was the basis for D and trimming; V, J and clone size are from that table. The sample includes fewer than 200,000 clones, around 89% of them seen just once. CDR1 is SGHRS and CDR2 is YFSETQ in the germline V gene. Trimming pared 0 bases from V and 7 bases from J, leaving 10 bases between. The CDR3 loop spans 13 amino acids. This chain links TRBV5-1 with TRBJ1-1; D is undetermined. The TCR sequence derives from a man aged 60 to 69 with acute or convalescent COVID-19. Sequencing was carried out using peripheral blood. The CDR3 DNA sequence: TGCGCCAGCAGCTTGGCCGGTCGAGGTGAAGCTTTCTTT. Its translation is CASSLAGRGEAFF.